The following is a T cell receptor beta chain sequence with its context. The CDR3 contains 14 residues. Germline V gene data show CDR1 as MNHEY and CDR2 as SVGAGI. Trimming took 6 bases from V and 7 from J; bases not matched to a gene: 7. These data belong to a study of T cell changes during pregnancy in multiple sclerosis. The method was immunoSEQ multiplex PCR; TCRdb's version includes in-frame clones alone and lacks a portion of them. This sample has just over 40,000 clones, with 80% to 90% found just once. The chain combines TRBV6-5 with TRBJ1-4, with 8 bases matching TRBD1. The sequencing here drew on CD4+ T cells from peripheral blood mononuclear cells, taken in the first trimester of pregnancy. This receptor was identified in a female donor with multiple sclerosis, enrolled in a pregnancy study. The CDR3 protein is CASSLRGRGEKLFF. DNA of the CDR3: TGTGCCAGCAGCCTCAGGGGGCGAGGTGAAAAACTGTTTTTT.